The 24 T cell receptor beta chains below come from one sample, sequenced in a study of cytomegalovirus exposure and HLA in healthy donors. Clones were sequenced by immunoSEQ multiplex PCR, and TCRdb holds only the in-frame ones, with some missing. There are about 170,000 clones in the sample; around 96% occur only once, and 0.8% to 0.95% lies in the top ten. The sequencing input was PBMCs. The receptors stem from a young woman in good health and CMV-seronegative.

The chain uses TRBV4-1 and TRBJ2-7, with D maybe TRBD2 (6 bases). Trimming removed 1 base from V and 4 bases from J, with 8 bases in between. CDR1 is MGHRA, CDR2 YSYEKL, per germline. The CDR3 covers 13 residues. DNA for the CDR3: TGCGCCAGCAGCCAAGGTGGGGGGTACGAGCAGTACTTC. Translated: CASSQGGGYEQYF.

This rearrangement joins TRBV7-2 to TRBJ1-1; D may be TRBD1 (6 bases). The germline CDR1 and CDR2 sequences are SGHTA and FQGNSA. The CDR3 contains 15 residues. Deletions cut 2 bases from V and 0 bases from J, with 10 bases between. CDR3 sequence: CASSLNGQLNTEAFF. Written as DNA, the CDR3 is TGTGCCAGCAGCTTAAATGGACAGCTGAACACTGAAGCTTTCTTT.

The chain has TRBV19 and TRBJ1-3; tentatively, D is TRBD1 (5 bases). Germline values: CDR1 LNHDA, CDR2 SQIVND (reference sequence). The germline V and J ends were trimmed by 6 bases and 0 bases, with 18 bases remaining between them. CDR3 size: 17 residues. The CDR3 sequence: CASRGREGRSSGNTIYF. In DNA, the CDR3 is TGTGCCAGTAGGGGCAGGGAGGGAAGGAGCTCTGGAAACACCATATATTTT.

The CDR3 DNA sequence: TGTGCCAGCAGCGCTAGTGGGGGGGCGGTACCGATGAACACTGAAGCTTTCTTT. Amino acids: CASSASGGAVPMNTEAFF. The chain uses TRBV11-2 and TRBJ1-1; a possible D gene is TRBD1 (6 bases). V was trimmed by 5 bases and J by 0 bases, leaving 22 bases between them. CDR3 length: 18 amino acids. Germline V gene lookup returns CDR1 SGHAT and CDR2 FQNNGV.

The chain uses TRBV5-6 and TRBJ2-3; D is possibly TRBD1 (5 bases). V was pared by 0 bases and J by 5 bases, with 13 bases between. This CDR3 has 15 residues. Germline-derived CDR1 and CDR2 are SGHDT and YYEEEE. The CDR3, as DNA: TGTGCCAGCAGCTTGGCGGTCAGGGTTGGAGATACGCAGTATTTT. Protein product: CASSLAVRVGDTQYF.

In its sample, this clone was seen once. This rearrangement joins TRBV7-2 to TRBJ2-5, with 7 bases identical to TRBD1. The CDR3 runs 13 residues. In germline, CDR1 is SGHTA, CDR2 FQGNSA. V gave up 3 bases and J gave up 2 bases; unmatched junction bases: 0. The CDR3 loop is CASSFRGQETQYF. The DNA for the CDR3 is TGTGCCAGCAGCTTCAGGGGGCAAGAGACCCAGTACTTC.

CDR3 nucleotide sequence: TGCAGCGTTGTCCGGGATCCACCTTCCTACAATGAGCAGTTCTTC. This sequence encodes CSVVRDPPSYNEQFF. The rearrangement joins TRBV29-1 to TRBJ2-1; TRBD2 might be the D (5 bases). Germline lookup yields CDR1 SQVTM and CDR2 ANQGSEA. The V gene lost 4 bases and the J gene lost 1 base, with 14 bases spanning the gap. CDR3 length: 15 amino acids.

V usage is TRBV7-9 and J usage is TRBJ2-1, with TRBD2 identical over 10 bases. V shed 2 bases and J 4 bases; nucleotides not matched to a gene: 8. Looked up from germline, CDR1 is SEHNR and CDR2 is FQNEAQ (reference sequence). This CDR3 contains 17 residues. The CDR3 sequence is CASSLYPSGGSYNEQFF. The CDR3 region has the DNA TGTGCCAGCAGCTTATACCCTAGCGGGGGTTCATACAATGAGCAGTTCTTC.

The V gene is TRBV4-3, the J gene TRBJ1-5; 9 bases match TRBD1. The CDR3 has 20 residues. The germline V gene has CDR1 LGHNA and CDR2 YSLEER. J gave up 0 bases and V 2 bases, and 14 bases lay outside the gene matches. The CDR3 nucleotides are TGCGCCAGCAGCCAAAGGTTTGAGACAGGGGGATTGGTTAGCAATCAGCCCCAGCATTTT. This codes for CASSQRFETGGLVSNQPQHF.

The genes are TRBV6-6 and TRBJ2-1; tentative D call: TRBD1 (7 bases). The CDR3 has 14 amino acids. Trimming removed 1 base at V and 5 bases at J, with 9 bases between. Germline V gene sequence: CDR1 MNHNY, CDR2 SVGAGI (reference sequence). CDR3 sequence (DNA): TGTGCCAGCAGTTACTTCAGGGGGGACAATGAGCAGTTCTTC. Protein sequence: CASSYFRGDNEQFF.

The gene calls are TRBV2 and TRBJ2-3; 12 bases are shared with TRBD2. V shed 6 bases and J 2 bases; nucleotides not matched to a gene: 6. Germline V gene data show CDR1 as SNHLY and CDR2 as FYNNEI. This CDR3 contains 16 residues. CDR3 loop: CASRPSGGAITDTQYF. CDR3 DNA sequence: TGTGCCAGCAGACCTAGCGGGGGGGCTATCACAGATACGCAGTATTTT.

The chain is built from TRBV6-5 and TRBJ1-2, with no clear D. Per the germline V gene, CDR1 is MNHEY and CDR2 is SVGAGI. Trimming shortened V by 6 bases and J by 2 bases, and 4 bases separated the two germline ends. CDR3 size: 11 residues. CDR3 sequence: CASRQNYGYTF. The CDR3 nucleotides read TGTGCCAGCAGACAGAACTATGGCTACACCTTC.

This clone was observed once. The rearrangement uses TRBV9 and TRBJ2-3; the match to TRBD2 covers 7 bases. The V segment lost 0 bases and the J segment 0 bases; nucleotides outside the gene matches: 7. Per the germline V gene, CDR1 is SGDLS and CDR2 is YYNGEE. The CDR3 is 17 residues long. CDR3 sequence (DNA): TGTGCCAGCAGCGTAGTCGGGGGGTCCCTTAGCACAGATACGCAGTATTTT. Translation gives CASSVVGGSLSTDTQYF.

The chain combines TRBV5-4 with TRBJ2-2; TRBD1 is a possible D gene (6 bases). Trimming cost V 4 bases and J 7 bases, with 20 bases left between them. Germline V gene sequence: CDR1 SGHNT, CDR2 YYREEE (reference sequence). The length of the CDR3 is 16 residues. The CDR3 reads CASSTKTSGQSGELFF. CDR3 in DNA: TGTGCCAGCAGCACCAAAACATCCGGACAGAGCGGGGAGCTGTTTTTT.

This chain uses TRBV19 with TRBJ2-1; D is possibly TRBD1 (6 bases). CDR1 and CDR2 from the germline V gene are LNHDA and SQIVND (reference sequence). The CDR3 spans 16 residues. V lost 6 bases and J lost 0, with 15 bases in between. The CDR3 spells CASRAGTLNSYNEQFF. CDR3 DNA: TGTGCCAGTAGAGCCGGGACACTTAACTCCTACAATGAGCAGTTCTTC.

The chain links TRBV4-1 to TRBJ2-7; 7 bases are a match to TRBD1. Germline lookup yields CDR1 MGHRA and CDR2 YSYEKL. With V trimmed by 6 bases and J by 6 bases, 8 bases remained unmatched. The CDR3 is 13 residues long. CDR3 loop: CASSRDSSTEQYF. Here the CDR3 DNA reads TGCGCCAGCAGTCGGGACAGTTCGACCGAGCAGTACTTC.

The rearrangement joins TRBV10-2 to TRBJ1-2; TRBD1 agrees at 12 bases. Trimming took 5 bases from V and 5 from J; bases not matched to a gene: 9. From germline, CDR1 is WSHSY and CDR2 SAAADI. CDR3 length: 16 residues. CDR3 nucleotide sequence: TGCGCCAGCAGTAACCGGGACAGGGGGCTTGTTTATGGCTACACCTTC. This translates into CASSNRDRGLVYGYTF.

The chain employs TRBV6-6 and TRBJ2-3; 7 nucleotides line up with TRBD1. The germline V gene encodes CDR1 MNHNY and CDR2 SVGAGI (reference sequence). Losses at the gene ends were 5 bases for V and 1 base for J; bases not matched to a gene: 9. The CDR3 covers 16 residues. Here the CDR3 reads CASSTGTGVGTDTQYF. The CDR3 DNA reads TGTGCCAGCAGTACCGGAACAGGGGTGGGCACAGATACGCAGTATTTT.

The rearrangement links TRBV5-6 to TRBJ2-5, with TRBD2 matching over 12 bases. The CDR3 has 14 amino acids. The J segment lost 8 bases and the V segment lost 2 bases, leaving 4 bases of the junction unmatched. Germline V CDR1 and CDR2: SGHDT, YYEEEE. CDR3 bases: TGTGCCAGCAGCTTTACTAGCGGGGGGTCAACCCAGTACTTC. Its protein product is CASSFTSGGSTQYF.

This clone was observed a single time. The gene calls are TRBV4-1 and TRBJ2-1; D ambiguous. This CDR3 comprises 14 residues. V lost 1 base and J lost 3, with 7 bases in between. The germline V gene encodes CDR1 MGHRA and CDR2 YSYEKL. The CDR3 DNA is TGCGCCAGCAGCCAAGGTCCTCTCTACAATGAGCAGTTCTTC. Amino acid sequence: CASSQGPLYNEQFF.

The rearrangement uses TRBV5-1 and TRBJ2-2; weak D call: TRBD1 (6 bases). V gave up 3 bases and J gave up 7 bases, with 16 bases separating them. Germline V CDR1 and CDR2: SGHRS, YFSETQ. This CDR3 has 15 residues. CDR3 in DNA: TGCGCCAGCAGCTGGGACACCGCCCGGGGCGGGGAGCTGTTTTTT. It encodes CASSWDTARGGELFF.

The V call is TRBV30, the J call TRBJ1-1, with D maybe TRBD1 (5 bases). The CDR3 spans 15 residues. Germline V gene sequence: CDR1 GTSNPN, CDR2 SVGIG (reference sequence). The V end lost 4 bases, the J end lost 5 bases, and 20 bases lay between the germline ends. CDR3 DNA: TGTGCCTGGACCCCTGCGAGGACATCAGTTACTGAAGCTTTCTTT. It encodes CAWTPARTSVTEAFF. Complete variable domain (other parts from reference TRBV30 and TRBJ1-1): SQTIHQWPATLVQPVGSPLSLECTVEGTSNPNLYWYRQAAGRGLQLLFYSVGIGQISSEVPQNLSASRPQDRQFILSSKKLLLSDSGFYLCAWTPARTSVTEAFFGQGTRLTVV.

This clone was seen a handful of times. The chain recombines TRBV7-2 with TRBJ1-4; 8 nucleotides line up with TRBD1. Unmatched junction bases numbered 2, after V lost 4 bases and J lost 4 bases. The CDR3 is made up of 14 amino acids. The germline V gene encodes CDR1 SGHTA and CDR2 FQGNSA. CDR3 DNA sequence: TGTGCCAGCAGCTCAGACAGGGGTAATGAAAAACTGTTTTTT. Translating gives CASSSDRGNEKLFF.

The chain has TRBV9 and TRBJ1-3, with a possible D match to TRBD1 (6 bases). Between the trimmed V and J ends, which lost 4 bases and 0 bases, there was a span of 17 bases. The length of the CDR3 is 17 residues. Germline assignment: CDR1 SGDLS and CDR2 YYNGEE. CDR3 DNA: TGTGCCAGCAGCTCCTCGCCGGACAGAGACTCTGGAAACACCATATATTTT. Its translation is CASSSSPDRDSGNTIYF.